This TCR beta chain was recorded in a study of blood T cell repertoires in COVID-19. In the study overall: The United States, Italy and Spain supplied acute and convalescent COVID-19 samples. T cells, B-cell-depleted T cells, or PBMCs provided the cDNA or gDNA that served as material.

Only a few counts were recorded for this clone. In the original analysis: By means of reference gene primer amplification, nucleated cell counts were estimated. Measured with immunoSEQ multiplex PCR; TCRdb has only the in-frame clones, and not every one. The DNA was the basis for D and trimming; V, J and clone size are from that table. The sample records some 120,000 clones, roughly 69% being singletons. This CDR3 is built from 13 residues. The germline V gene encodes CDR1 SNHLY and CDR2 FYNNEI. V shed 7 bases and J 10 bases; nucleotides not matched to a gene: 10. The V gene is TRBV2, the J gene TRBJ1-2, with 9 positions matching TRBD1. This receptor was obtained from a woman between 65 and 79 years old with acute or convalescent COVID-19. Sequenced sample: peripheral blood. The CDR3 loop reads CASKLQGAGDYTF. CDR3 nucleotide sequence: TGTGCCAGCAAATTACAGGGGGCGGGAGACTACACCTTC. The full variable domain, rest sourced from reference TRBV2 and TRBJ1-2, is EPEVTQTPSHQVTQMGQEVILRCVPISNHLYFYWYRQILGQKVEFLVSFYNNEISEKSEIFDDQFSVERPDGSNFTLKIRSTKLEDSAMYFCASKLQGAGDYTFGSGTRLTVV.